These T cell receptor beta chains were read from a single sample in a study of patients and donors after allogeneic stem cell transplantation. TCRdb independently ran MiXCR on the RT-PCR reads; one entry per CDR3 protein. The table has roughly 230,000 distinct CDR3 sequences, roughly 15% seen once. The sequencing sample was made of blood, either unsorted or a sorted T cell fraction (not recorded which). Receptor source: a human donor who was either an allogeneic HSCT recipient or a stem cell or donor lymphocyte infusion donor (not recorded which). It is not recorded whose cells these are; they may come from a transplant donor. The CDR3 runs from the conserved cysteine through the conserved F or W. A D gene is named only where the DNA matches it firmly. Where a row states a size, it is once, few, many or the class of an expanded clone; other rows omit it.

.	TRBV5-1	.	TRBJ1-4	TGCGCCAGCACCGACCGCGGGGGCAATGAAAAACTGTTTTTT	CASTDRGGNEKLFF
many	TRBV12-3/TRBV12-4	.	TRBJ2-4	TGTGCCAGCAGTTTAGGCGTCAATTGGGTTGAATCGGACATTCAGTACTTC	CASSLGVNWVESDIQYF
few	TRBV5-1	TRBD2	TRBJ2-5	TGCGCCAGCGGCCCAGCGGGAGGGTTGGAGACCCAGTACTTC	CASGPAGGLETQYF
.	TRBV21-1	.	TRBJ1-5	TGTGCCAGCAGCAAAGGGGAAAGCAATCAGCCCCAGCATTTT	CASSKGESNQPQHF
many	TRBV29-1	.	TRBJ2-1	TGCAGCGTTATCGGAATTCGCAGCTCCTACAATGAGCAGTTCTTC	CSVIGIRSSYNEQFF
.	TRBV11-2	.	TRBJ1-1	TGTGCCAGCAGCTTAGGGCGAGGTGAAGCTTTCTTT	CASSLGRGEAFF
few	TRBV24-1	TRBD1	TRBJ1-5	TGTGCCACCAGTGCTGACAGGGGTAATCAGCCCCAGCATTTT	CATSADRGNQPQHF
.	TRBV7-3	TRBD1	TRBJ1-1	TGTGCCAGCAGCAAGGACAGGGACACTGAAGCTTTCTTT	CASSKDRDTEAFF
.	TRBV28	.	TRBJ1-4	TGTGCCAGCAGTTTATCCGGCAGGGTGGGAGAAAAACTGTTTTTT	CASSLSGRVGEKLFF
few	TRBV20-1	.	TRBJ1-2	TGCAGTGCTAGAAGGGACATAGGGGACTATGGCTACACCTTC	CSARRDIGDYGYTF
.	TRBV20-1	.	TRBJ2-3	TGCAGTGCTAAACTAGCTGATACGCAGTATTTT	CSAKLADTQYF
few	TRBV3-1	.	TRBJ2-2	TGTGCCAGCAGCCTCCGGGGTTATAACACCGGGGAGCTGTTTTTT	CASSLRGYNTGELFF
many	TRBV29-1	TRBD1	TRBJ1-5	TGCAGCGTAGCCACAGGGGTGGATCAGCCCCAGCATTTT	CSVATGVDQPQHF
few	TRBV25-1	TRBD2	TRBJ2-3	TGTGCCAGCAGTGAGTCGGGGAGGGGTACAGATACGCAGTATTTT	CASSESGRGTDTQYF
many	TRBV27	.	TRBJ1-2	TGTGCCAGCAGTTTAGCCCCAACCCGGGAGCTAAAACGGGGCTACACCTTC	CASSLAPTRELKRGYTF
.	TRBV7-9	TRBD1	TRBJ2-7	TGTGCCAGCAGTTCGGACAGGCTTACTACCTACGAGCAGTACTTC	CASSSDRLTTYEQYF
.	TRBV6-1	.	TRBJ2-2	TGTGCCAGCAGGCAGCTCAGGGGGGACACCGGGGAGCTGTTTTTT	CASRQLRGDTGELFF
many	TRBV7-9	.	TRBJ1-1	TGTGCCAGCAGCTCGTACGGGGCGGGGGACACTGAAGCTTTCTTT	CASSSYGAGDTEAFF
few	TRBV6-1	.	TRBJ1-1	TGTGCCAGCAGTGAAATGGCAGGGCTTCAGCGCACTGAAGCTTTCTTT	CASSEMAGLQRTEAFF
.	TRBV30	.	TRBJ1-2	TGTGCCTGGAGCGAAAGGACAGCCGTGTATGGCTACACCTTC	CAWSERTAVYGYTF
.	TRBV20-1	.	TRBJ2-5	TGCAGTGCTAGAGCTTTAGGAGGGGAGACCCAGTACTTC	CSARALGGETQYF
few	TRBV6-2/TRBV6-3	TRBD2	TRBJ2-2	TGTGCCAGCAGGGGGACTAGCACCGGGGAGCTGTTTTTT	CASRGTSTGELFF
few	TRBV6-1	TRBD1	TRBJ2-5	TGTGCCAGCAGGCGGGACAGGGCGGCCAAGGCCCAGTACTTC	CASRRDRAAKAQYF
.	TRBV19	.	TRBJ2-2	TGTGCCAGTAGCGCCGGACTAACCAACACCGGGGAGCTGTTTTTT	CASSAGLTNTGELFF
.	TRBV2	TRBD2	TRBJ2-5	TGTGCCAGCAGAGACCTAGCGGGGGAAGAGACCCAGTACTTC	CASRDLAGEETQYF
few	TRBV6-4	.	TRBJ1-6	TGTGCCAGCACGGACATGTGGGGCCGGGGCTCCTATAATTCACCCCTCCACTTT	CASTDMWGRGSYNSPLHF
.	TRBV11-1	.	TRBJ2-5	TGTGCCAGCAGCTTAGAATTGACTGGAGAGACCCAGTACTTC	CASSLELTGETQYF
.	TRBV6-5	.	TRBJ2-1	TGTGCCAGCAGTTACAGGGTGGCCAGCTCCTACAATGAGCAGTTCTTC	CASSYRVASSYNEQFF
.	TRBV23-1	TRBD1	TRBJ2-7	TGCGCCAGCAGTCGGGCGGGACAGGGGGCAGGCGAGCAGTACTTC	CASSRAGQGAGEQYF
.	TRBV7-3	.	TRBJ2-7	TGTGCCAGCAGCTTAAACGCTAGGAGCGAGCAGTACTTC	CASSLNARSEQYF
.	TRBV11-2	.	TRBJ1-2	TGTGCCAGCAGCTTAGCGTCTCGAGGGAACTATGGCTACACCTTC	CASSLASRGNYGYTF
few	TRBV25-1	.	TRBJ2-7	TGTGCCAGCAGTTCTACGGCAGCGAGCTCCTACGAGCAGTACTTC	CASSSTAASSYEQYF
.	TRBV14	.	TRBJ2-3	TGTGCCAGCAGCCAAGATATGGGCACCTCTAGCACAGATACGCAGTATTTT	CASSQDMGTSSTDTQYF
many	TRBV28	.	TRBJ2-3	TGTGCCAGCAGTCCAGGAGGGGGCACAGATACGCAGTATTTT	CASSPGGGTDTQYF
many	TRBV19	TRBD1	TRBJ1-2	TGTGCCAGCTCGCCGGGACAGGGCCCCGGCACCTTC	CASSPGQGPGTF
few	TRBV19	.	TRBJ1-2	TGTGCCAGTAAAACTACGGTACTGGGGACCAACTATGGCTACACCTTC	CASKTTVLGTNYGYTF
few	TRBV20-1	TRBD1	TRBJ2-1	TGCAGTGCTAGGGGCGGACAGGGGCTATACAATGAGCAGTTCTTC	CSARGGQGLYNEQFF
few	TRBV24-1	.	TRBJ2-1	TGTGCCACCAGTGCCCAACAGGACACCGGGGATAATGAGCAGTTCTTC	CATSAQQDTGDNEQFF
few	TRBV6-5	.	TRBJ1-1	TGTGCCAGCAGTTCGGGACAAACAGAAGCTTTCTTT	CASSSGQTEAFF
.	TRBV29-1	TRBD2	TRBJ2-5	TGCAGCGTTGAAGGGGACGGGGGGGCCGCAGAGACCCAGTACTTC	CSVEGDGGAAETQYF
few	TRBV20-1	.	TRBJ1-1	TGCAGTGCTAGAGACCAGCGTGGAGGGGGGAAGGTGACTGAAGCTTTCTTT	CSARDQRGGGKVTEAFF
many	TRBV5-1	.	TRBJ2-3	TGCGCCAGCAGCTTGGCCAGTTTCGCGGCGGGGCGAAGCACAGATACGCAGTATTTT	CASSLASFAAGRSTDTQYF